This TCR beta chain was obtained from a study of beta chain features in type 1 diabetes. Broader study findings: Within the patient group, naive, central memory and Treg TCRB repertoires appeared more similar to each other than within healthy donors. Moderately but significantly shorter TCRB CDR3s were found in Type 1 diabetes patients in all four CD4+ subsets.

The authors reverse transcribed all of the isolated RNA, so sequencing captured expressed TCRB transcripts. Measured with immunoSEQ multiplex PCR; TCRdb has only the in-frame clones, and not every one. The data hold a few hundred thousand clones, with around a tenth observed a single time. Trimming cost V 4 bases and J 6 bases; bases outside gene matches: 0. The CDR3 loop spans 13 amino acids. In germline, CDR1 is MNHNS, CDR2 SASEGT. CD4+ naive, central memory, regulatory and stem cell-like memory subsets were isolated by sorting on CD45RO/CCR7/CD25/CD127/CD95/CD27. Of note for this clone: Its antigen is as yet unknown.

The receptor was derived from a man aged 25-40 years with type 1 diabetes. The sequenced sample consisted of central memory CD4+ T cells from blood. V gene TRBV6-1 combines with J gene TRBJ1-5, with 10 bases matching TRBD1. The CDR3: CASSGDRGQPQHF. DNA for the CDR3: TGTGCCAGCAGTGGGGACAGGGGTCAGCCCCAGCATTTT.